A single T cell receptor beta chain is shown here with its context. The antigen remains undetermined. Isolated RNA was reverse transcribed in full, so expressed TCRB transcripts were sequenced. Only in-frame clones appear in the TCRdb table, and some are missing; sequencing was by immunoSEQ multiplex PCR. The sample carries under 250,000 clones, 9.5% to 13% recorded once. This sample was included in a study of beta chain features in type 1 diabetes. Study overall: Taken together, all samples contributed approximately 110,000,000 examined sorted cells. General study points: Amplification by PCR could prefer shorter templates, with the same effect in patients and controls.

Once sorted, every population was more than 95% pure. Unmatched junction bases numbered 10, after V lost 5 bases and J lost 4 bases. Germline assignment: CDR1 GTSNPN and CDR2 SVGIG (reference sequence). This CDR3 has 14 amino acids. The genes are TRBV30 and TRBJ1-2, with 7 bases lining up with TRBD1. The TCR sequence derives from a man in his late teens or twenties in good health. The specimen sequenced was central memory CD4+ T cells from blood. CDR3 sequence: CAWVRDSRVYGYTF. In nucleotides, the CDR3 is TGTGCCTGGGTCAGGGACAGTCGGGTCTATGGCTACACCTTC.